The 32 T cell receptor beta chains listed next were all sequenced from one sample in a study of shared clonotypes between healthy human individuals (dated by TCRdb to 2018 to 2020). Receptor libraries were prepared by the immunoSEQ multiplex PCR assay. What TCRdb holds here is the immuneACCESS table cut down to in-frame rearrangements. Part of the clones is not present; checked against another copy, under half of the missing clones reflect an unresolved V gene, and the others are unexplained. The sample table shows over a million clones, and roughly 96% are seen once. In total, the top ten clones hold 1% to 1.5% of the sample. Sequenced input: naive CD4+ T cells sorted from blood. Read against the paper, the sample's cell subset or site label means: CD45RA+ positively selected. The origin of the receptors is a man aged 30 to 45 in good health.

The chain combines TRBV14 with TRBJ2-2; no firm D call. The germline V gene encodes CDR1 SGHDN and CDR2 FVKESK. This CDR3 is built from 12 residues. V lost 4 bases and J lost 7, with 7 bases in between. The CDR3 is CASSPRFGELFF. In DNA, the CDR3 is TGTGCCAGCAGCCCACGTTTCGGGGAGCTGTTTTTT.

The chain uses TRBV5-1 and TRBJ2-7; 7 bases fit TRBD1. Germline assignment: CDR1 SGHRS and CDR2 YFSETQ. Trimming took 3 bases from V and 0 from J; bases not matched to a gene: 3. The CDR3 totals 14 residues. The CDR3 coding sequence is TGCGCCAGCAGCTCCGGGACAGTCTCCTACGAGCAGTACTTC. It specifies CASSSGTVSYEQYF.

The chain recombines TRBV30 with TRBJ2-5; D is uncertain. V lost 0 bases, J lost 5 bases, and 10 bases lay in between. The germline V gene has CDR1 GTSNPN and CDR2 SVGIG (reference sequence). There are 13 residues in the CDR3. The CDR3 DNA sequence: TGTGCCTGGAGTGTACGGCCCATGGAGACCCAGTACTTC. Protein: CAWSVRPMETQYF.

The V call is TRBV10-3, the J call TRBJ1-2; 7 bases agree with TRBD1. Germline V gene lookup returns CDR1 ENHRY and CDR2 SYGVKD. The CDR3 length is 17 residues. V shed 3 bases and J 0 bases; nucleotides not matched to a gene: 10. For the CDR3, the DNA is TGTGCCATCAGTGACCACCGGGACAGTTTTTCTAACTATGGCTACACCTTC. Protein product: CAISDHRDSFSNYGYTF.

This clone was detected once. The chain has TRBV11-2 and TRBJ2-7; the D gene is possibly TRBD2 (5 bases). The CDR3 runs to 13 residues. Germline V gene lookup returns CDR1 SGHAT and CDR2 FQNNGV. V was trimmed by 1 base and J by 13 bases, leaving 17 bases between them. The CDR3: CASSLAPHTREYF. CDR3 DNA: TGTGCCAGCAGCTTAGCCCCCCACACCCGGGAATACTTC.

V gene TRBV6-5 combines with J gene TRBJ2-7, with 8 positions matching TRBD1. Trimming cost V 2 bases and J 3 bases; bases outside gene matches: 9. From germline, CDR1 is MNHEY and CDR2 SVGAGI. CDR3 length equals 16 residues. This chain's CDR3 is CASSYTPGTGGYEQYF. The CDR3 DNA reads TGTGCCAGCAGTTACACCCCGGGGACAGGTGGCTACGAGCAGTACTTC.

The chain joins TRBV5-5 to TRBJ2-2; D is uncertain. Germline V gives CDR1 SGHKS, CDR2 YYEKEE (reference sequence). The CDR3 contains 15 residues. Deletions cut 4 bases from V and 2 bases from J, with 12 bases between. The CDR3 nucleotides read TGTGCCAGCAGCCGCGAACTCGTTAACACCGGGGAGCTGTTTTTT. It encodes CASSRELVNTGELFF.

The genes are TRBV5-5 and TRBJ2-7; no definite D call. This CDR3 is built from 11 residues. Germline assignment: CDR1 SGHKS and CDR2 YYEKEE (reference sequence). V gave up 2 bases and J gave up 6 bases, with 6 bases separating them. DNA of the CDR3: TGTGCCAGCAGCTTTATTACCGAGCAGTACTTC. Residues: CASSFITEQYF.

This clone was recorded only once. The chain employs TRBV2 and TRBJ2-1, with D perhaps TRBD2 (6 bases). Germline V lookup: CDR1 SNHLY, CDR2 FYNNEI. The CDR3 sequence is 14 residues long. V was cut by 5 bases and J by 3 bases, with 11 bases left in between. CDR3 nucleotide sequence: TGTGCCAGCAGTCCCCGGACTAACTACAATGAGCAGTTCTTC. This sequence encodes CASSPRTNYNEQFF.

The chain carries TRBV5-1 and TRBJ2-5; the match to TRBD2 covers 8 bases. The CDR3 covers 15 residues. The J segment lost 3 bases and the V segment lost 0 bases, leaving 4 bases of the junction unmatched. CDR1 SGHRS and CDR2 YFSETQ come from the germline V gene. CDR3 amino acids: CASSLEKAGEETQYF. In DNA form, the CDR3 reads TGCGCCAGCAGCTTGGAAAAAGCGGGAGAAGAGACCCAGTACTTC.

The chain combines TRBV4-3 with TRBJ1-1, with TRBD1 matching 8 bases. CDR1 and CDR2 from the germline V gene are LGHNA and YSLEER. The CDR3 length is 13 residues. V trimming: 2 bases; J trimming: 5 bases; junction bases outside the gene matches: 1. The CDR3 protein is CASSQQGATEAFF. The CDR3 coding sequence is TGCGCCAGCAGCCAACAGGGGGCAACTGAAGCTTTCTTT.

As concerns this clone: The same CDR3 can be traced to other DNA sequences in this sample. This chain links TRBV9 with TRBJ2-7; D might be TRBD1 or TRBD2, each matching 5 bases. The CDR3 extends over 15 amino acids. Trimming took off 2 bases at V and 0 bases at J, with 12 bases between the two ends. Germline V CDR1 and CDR2: SGDLS, YYNGEE. CDR3 DNA sequence: TGTGCCAGCAGCGTCGGGACCGATAGCTCCTACGAGCAGTACTTC. This translates into CASSVGTDSSYEQYF.

The chain uses TRBV2 and TRBJ1-1; no clear D gene. CDR3 length equals 9 residues. Germline V CDR1 and CDR2: SNHLY, FYNNEI. V shed 10 bases and J shed 7 bases, with 7 bases lying between them. Here the CDR3 reads CATGNEAFF. For the CDR3, the DNA is TGTGCCACCGGAAATGAAGCTTTCTTT.

The genes are TRBV5-4 and TRBJ2-5, with D perhaps matching TRBD1 (6 bases). The length of the CDR3 is 14 residues. V lost 2 bases to trimming and J lost 3 bases, with 11 bases between them. The germline CDR1 and CDR2 sequences are SGHNT and YYREEE (reference sequence). For the CDR3, the DNA is TGTGCCAGCAGCTTACCGACAGGAGAAGAGACCCAGTACTTC. It yields the protein CASSLPTGEETQYF.

This chain uses TRBV6-6 with TRBJ2-5; TRBD1 agrees at 7 bases. Per germline, CDR1 MNHNY and CDR2 SVGAGI (reference sequence). This CDR3 is 12 amino acids long. The V segment lost 5 bases and the J segment 8 bases; nucleotides outside the gene matches: 5. The CDR3 DNA sequence: TGTGCCAGCAGTCTGCAGGGGGATACCCAGTACTTC. Translating gives CASSLQGDTQYF.

The chain carries TRBV10-3 and TRBJ2-1, with TRBD2 matching over 13 bases. The V and J ends lost 8 bases and 11 bases, in that order; junction bases with no gene match: 9. This CDR3 contains 14 residues. The germline V gene has CDR1 ENHRY and CDR2 SYGVKD. The CDR3 is CAISGTSGTSKQFF. In nucleotides, the CDR3 is TGTGCCATCTCGGGGACTAGCGGGACTTCGAAGCAGTTCTTC.

The chain links TRBV27 to TRBJ1-4; weak D call: TRBD1 (6 bases). The V end was cut by 4 bases, the J end by 0 bases, with 15 bases between. Germline values: CDR1 MNHEY, CDR2 SMNVEV (reference sequence). The CDR3 totals 17 residues. Here the CDR3 reads CASSSYRARTTNEKLFF. CDR3 nucleotide sequence: TGTGCCAGCAGTTCGTACAGGGCGAGAACAACTAATGAAAAACTGTTTTTT.

A remark on this clone: The same CDR3 is also encoded by other DNA sequences in this sample. V and J are TRBV5-1 and TRBJ2-1; 9 nucleotides align to TRBD2. J gave up 3 bases and V 3 bases, and 4 bases lay outside the gene matches. This CDR3 has 15 amino acids. Per germline, CDR1 SGHRS and CDR2 YFSETQ. CDR3 DNA: TGCGCCAGCAGCTCGACTAGCGGAGGCTACAATGAGCAGTTCTTC. The encoded protein is CASSSTSGGYNEQFF.

DNA for the CDR3: TGCGCCAGCACTGACGCGGGAGGGCCGGAGACCCAGTACTTC. Amino acids: CASTDAGGPETQYF. The rearrangement uses TRBV5-1 and TRBJ2-5; 9 bases line up with TRBD2. This CDR3 spans 14 amino acids. The trim removed 6 bases at V and 5 bases at J, leaving 8 bases unmatched. Germline CDR1 SGHRS, CDR2 YFSETQ.

V usage is TRBV6-6 and J usage is TRBJ2-1; TRBD1 agrees at 7 bases. Germline V lookup: CDR1 MNHNY, CDR2 SVGAGI (reference sequence). Trimming took 6 bases from V and 8 from J; bases not matched to a gene: 13. CDR3 length: 15 residues. The CDR3 DNA reads as TGTGCCAGCAGCGACACAGGGGTAGGGTTCGATGAGCAGTTCTTC. Residues: CASSDTGVGFDEQFF.

About this clone itself: This specimen includes other DNA sequences encoding the same CDR3. The chain couples TRBV11-2 to TRBJ2-5; 11 bases match TRBD1. Germline V gene sequence: CDR1 SGHAT, CDR2 FQNNGV. The V segment lost 4 bases and the J segment 1 base; nucleotides outside the gene matches: 2. The CDR3 loop spans 15 amino acids. The CDR3 DNA reads as TGTGCCAGCAGCTCAGGGACAGGGGGCCAAGAGACCCAGTACTTC. Its protein product is CASSSGTGGQETQYF. The variable domain in full, with the rest retrieved from reference TRBV11-2 and TRBJ2-5, is EAGVAQSPRYKIIEKRQSVAFWCNPISGHATLYWYQQILGQGPKLLIQFQNNGVVDDSQLPKDRFSAERLKGVDSTLKIQPAKLEDSAVYLCASSSGTGGQETQYFGPGTRLLVL.

This clone came up once. The chain combines TRBV6-1 with TRBJ1-5, with D unresolved. Germline-derived CDR1 and CDR2 are MNHNS and SASEGT. V dropped 1 base and J dropped 7 bases, with 8 bases sitting between them. This CDR3 contains 13 residues. This CDR3 is CASSEVVLQPQHF. The CDR3 coding sequence is TGTGCCAGCAGTGAAGTCGTCTTGCAGCCCCAGCATTTT.

The chain couples TRBV21-1 to TRBJ1-2. TRBV21-1 is a documented pseudogene. CDR3 length: 14 amino acids. The CDR3 protein is CASSKVGGRYGYTF. CDR3 sequence (DNA): TGTGCCAGCAGCAAAGTGGGGGGTCGCTATGGCTACACCTTC.

V is TRBV10-3 and J is TRBJ1-4, with D hard to call. Germline-derived CDR1 and CDR2 are ENHRY and SYGVKD. Trimming removed 1 base at V and 6 bases at J, with 15 bases between. The length of the CDR3 is 16 residues. The chain's CDR3 is CAISEFSAQTDEKLFF. In DNA, the CDR3 is TGTGCCATCAGTGAGTTTAGTGCACAGACGGATGAAAAACTGTTTTTT.

V gene TRBV30 combines with J gene TRBJ2-7; the match to TRBD1 covers 12 bases. CDR1 is GTSNPN and CDR2 is SVGIG in the germline V gene (reference sequence). V lost 8 bases, J lost 9 bases, and 8 bases stayed unmatched. CDR3 length: 12 residues. CDR3 amino acids: CAAAGTGGVQYF. In nucleotides, the CDR3 is TGTGCCGCAGCCGGGACAGGGGGCGTGCAGTACTTC.

CDR3: CASSLFEPGGLGQPQHF. For the CDR3, the DNA is TGTGCCAGCAGTCTCTTCGAGCCAGGGGGCCTGGGTCAGCCCCAGCATTTT. V is TRBV7-9 and J is TRBJ1-5; TRBD1 matches at 8 bases. The germline V gene encodes CDR1 SEHNR and CDR2 FQNEAQ (reference sequence). This CDR3 spans 17 amino acids. The ends lost 6 bases at V and 6 bases at J; junction bases unmatched: 16.

The chain couples TRBV7-6 to TRBJ1-5; D may be TRBD1 (5 bases). In germline, CDR1 is SGHVS, CDR2 FNYEAQ. Trimming pared 5 bases from V and 4 bases from J, leaving 12 bases between. The CDR3 runs 14 residues. The CDR3 is CASSPGFGNQPQHF. As DNA, the CDR3 is TGTGCCAGCAGCCCAGGGTTCGGGAATCAGCCCCAGCATTTT.

The genes are TRBV7-2 and TRBJ2-5; 8 bases match TRBD1. Germline assignment: CDR1 SGHTA and CDR2 FQGNSA. This CDR3 is 18 amino acids long. The trim removed 2 bases at V and 1 base at J, leaving 12 bases unmatched. The CDR3 sequence: CASSLLRGVDRVQETQYF. In nucleotides, the CDR3 is TGTGCCAGCAGCTTACTCAGGGGGGTGGACAGGGTCCAAGAGACCCAGTACTTC. Together with reference TRBV7-2 and TRBJ2-5, the CDR3 gives the full variable domain: GAGVSQSPSNKVTEKGKDVELRCDPISGHTALYWYRQSLGQGLEFLIYFQGNSAPDKSGLPSDRFSAERTGGSVSTLTIQRTQQEDSAVYLCASSLLRGVDRVQETQYFGPGTRLLVL.

The CDR3 nucleotides are TGTGCCAGCAGATCAGGGAGGACTTACACAGATACGCAGTATTTT. It encodes CASRSGRTYTDTQYF. This chain joins TRBV7-9 and TRBJ2-3; D perhaps matches TRBD2 (6 bases). The CDR3 length is 15 residues. With 6 bases removed from V and 2 bases from J, the gap between germline ends came to 15 bases. Germline-derived CDR1 and CDR2 are SEHNR and FQNEAQ (reference sequence).

The CDR3 protein is CASIMRGAQNQPQHF. CDR3 nucleotides: TGTGCCAGCATTATGAGAGGGGCCCAAAATCAGCCCCAGCATTTT. J is TRBJ1-5 and V is TRBV28; possible D gene TRBD1, 5 bases. The V gene's germline CDR1 is MDHEN and CDR2 SYDVKM. The CDR3 consists of 15 residues. V was cut by 7 bases and J by 4 bases, with 17 bases left in between.

This chain links TRBV6-6 with TRBJ1-5, with D perhaps TRBD1 (5 bases). The CDR3 has 15 amino acids. The V end was cut by 0 bases, the J end by 11 bases, with 17 bases between. Germline values: CDR1 MNHNY, CDR2 SVGAGI (reference sequence). This CDR3 is CASSYSTAGEKTQHF. The CDR3 coding sequence is TGTGCCAGCAGTTACTCGACGGCGGGGGAGAAGACCCAGCATTTT.

The rearrangement uses TRBV7-9 and TRBJ1-3; 8 bases align to TRBD1. The CDR3 covers 15 residues. After removal of 5 bases from V and 4 bases from J, the junction contained 7 bases not matched to a gene. Germline assignment: CDR1 SEHNR and CDR2 FQNEAQ (reference sequence). The CDR3 region is CASSLGQGSGNTIYF. For the CDR3, the DNA is TGTGCCAGCAGCCTCGGACAGGGATCCGGAAACACCATATATTTT.